Sequencing of this T cell receptor (beta chain) was carried out in a study of T cells after yellow fever vaccination. Study-level information: Preparation of the low-cell-number fractions used SMART-Seq v4 Ultra Low Input. Regarding the study as a whole: Contamination by abundant bulk-population clonotypes could be present in FACS-sorted repertoires.

This clonotype was recorded at least ten times. Its matching antigen is unknown. Making TCR cDNA involved 5'RACE template switching, which added UMIs and a universal primer site. TCRdb ran MiXCR on the 5' RACE reads and lists one entry per CDR3 protein. The sample holds more than 120,000 distinct CDR3 sequences, more than 6% seen once. The source of this sequence is a man in his thirties or forties who received the YFV17D yellow fever vaccine. The material was CD4+ T cells sorted from PBMCs, obtained 5 days after the yellow fever booster vaccination.

The CDR3 coding sequence is TGTGCCACCAGTGATTTGGATCTGGACACCGGGGAGCTGTTTTTT. Translating it yields CATSDLDLDTGELFF. The chain combines TRBV24-1 with TRBJ2-2; D remains ambiguous. The CDR3 consists of 15 residues. V lost 0 bases and J lost 3, with 7 bases in between. CDR1 is KGHDR, CDR2 SFDVKD, per germline.